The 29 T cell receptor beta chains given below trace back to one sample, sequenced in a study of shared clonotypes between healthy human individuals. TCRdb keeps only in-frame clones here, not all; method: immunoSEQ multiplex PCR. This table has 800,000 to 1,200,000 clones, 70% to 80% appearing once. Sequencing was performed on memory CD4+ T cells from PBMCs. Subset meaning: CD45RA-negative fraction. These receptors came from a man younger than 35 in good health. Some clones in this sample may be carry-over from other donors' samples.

The CDR3 region is CASSFASGRAWETQYF. The DNA of the CDR3 is TGTGCCAGCAGCTTCGCTAGCGGGAGGGCCTGGGAGACCCAGTACTTC. The chain carries TRBV28 and TRBJ2-5; TRBD2 matches at 12 bases. V was pared by 6 bases and J by 5 bases, with 10 bases of the junction left unmatched. The germline V gene encodes CDR1 MDHEN and CDR2 SYDVKM. There are 16 residues in the CDR3.

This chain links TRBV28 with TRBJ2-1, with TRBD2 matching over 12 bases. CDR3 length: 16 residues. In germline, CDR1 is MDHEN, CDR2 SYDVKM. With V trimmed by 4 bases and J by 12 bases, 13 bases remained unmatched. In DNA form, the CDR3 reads TGTGCCAGCAGTTCCCAGGCGCTAGCGGGAGGGCGGGGGCAGTTCTTC. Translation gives CASSSQALAGGRGQFF.

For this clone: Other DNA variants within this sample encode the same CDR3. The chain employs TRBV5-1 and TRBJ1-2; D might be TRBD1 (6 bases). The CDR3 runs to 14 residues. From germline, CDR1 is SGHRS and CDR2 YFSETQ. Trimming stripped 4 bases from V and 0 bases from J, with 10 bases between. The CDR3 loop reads CASSPGTSNYGYTF. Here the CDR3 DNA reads TGCGCCAGCAGCCCCGGGACATCTAACTATGGCTACACCTTC.

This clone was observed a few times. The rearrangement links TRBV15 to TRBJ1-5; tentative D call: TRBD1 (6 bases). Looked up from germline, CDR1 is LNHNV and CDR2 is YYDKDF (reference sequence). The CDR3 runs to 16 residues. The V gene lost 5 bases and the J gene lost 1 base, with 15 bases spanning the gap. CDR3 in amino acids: CATSGGGGNSNQPQHF. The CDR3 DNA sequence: TGTGCCACCAGCGGAGGAGGGGGGAACAGCAATCAGCCCCAGCATTTT.

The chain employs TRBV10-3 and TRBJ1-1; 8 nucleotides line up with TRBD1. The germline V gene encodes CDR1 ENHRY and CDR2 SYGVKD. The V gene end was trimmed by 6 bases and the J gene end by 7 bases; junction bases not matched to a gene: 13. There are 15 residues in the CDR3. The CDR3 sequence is CAIRDDRGGYGEAFF. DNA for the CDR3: TGTGCCATCAGGGACGACAGGGGAGGTTATGGTGAAGCTTTCTTT.

Here the CDR3 DNA reads TGTGCCAGCAGTTACTCGGCGGCAGGAGGGCGGGAGACCCAGTACTTC. Its translation is CASSYSAAGGRETQYF. The chain employs TRBV6-5 and TRBJ2-5; D possibly corresponds to TRBD2 (6 bases). Trimming shortened V by 0 bases and J by 5 bases, and 16 bases separated the two germline ends. CDR1 MNHEY and CDR2 SVGAGI come from the germline V gene. This CDR3 has 16 amino acids.

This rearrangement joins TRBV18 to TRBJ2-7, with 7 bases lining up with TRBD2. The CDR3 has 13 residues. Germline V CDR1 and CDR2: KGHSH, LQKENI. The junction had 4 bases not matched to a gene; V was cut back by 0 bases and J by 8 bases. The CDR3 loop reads CASSPPGGGKQYF. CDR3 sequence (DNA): TGTGCCAGCTCACCACCGGGGGGAGGGAAGCAGTACTTC.

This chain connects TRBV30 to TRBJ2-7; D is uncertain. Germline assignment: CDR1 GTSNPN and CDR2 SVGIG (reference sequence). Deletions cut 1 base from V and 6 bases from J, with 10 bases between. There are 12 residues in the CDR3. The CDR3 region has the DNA TGTGCCTGGAGTGAATACAGTTCCGAGCAGTACTTC. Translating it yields CAWSEYSSEQYF. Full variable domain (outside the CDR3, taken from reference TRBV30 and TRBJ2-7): SQTIHQWPATLVQPVGSPLSLECTVEGTSNPNLYWYRQAAGRGLQLLFYSVGIGQISSEVPQNLSASRPQDRQFILSSKKLLLSDSGFYLCAWSEYSSEQYFGPGTRLTVT.

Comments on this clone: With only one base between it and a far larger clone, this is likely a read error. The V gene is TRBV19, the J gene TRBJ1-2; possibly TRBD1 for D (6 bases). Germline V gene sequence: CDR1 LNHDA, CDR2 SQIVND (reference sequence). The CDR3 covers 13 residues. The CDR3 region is CVSSRTDPKGYTF. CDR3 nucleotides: TGTGTCAGTAGCCGGACAGACCCGAAAGGCTACACCTTC. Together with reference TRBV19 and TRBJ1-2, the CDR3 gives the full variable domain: DGGITQSPKYLFRKEGQNVTLSCEQNLNHDAMYWYRQDPGQGLRLIYYSQIVNDFQKGDIAEGYSVSREKKESFPLTVTSAQKNPTAFYLCVSSRTDPKGYTFGSGTRLTVV.

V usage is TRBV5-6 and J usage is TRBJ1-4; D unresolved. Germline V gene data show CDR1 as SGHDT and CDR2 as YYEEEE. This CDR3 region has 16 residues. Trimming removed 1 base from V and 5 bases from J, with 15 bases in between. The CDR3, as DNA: TGTGCCAGCAGCTTGCCGGCGGGCTCTACCAATGAAAAACTGTTTTTT. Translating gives CASSLPAGSTNEKLFF.

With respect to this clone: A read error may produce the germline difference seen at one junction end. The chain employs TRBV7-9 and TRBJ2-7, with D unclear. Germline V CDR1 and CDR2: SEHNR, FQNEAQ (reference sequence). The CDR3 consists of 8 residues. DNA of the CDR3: TGTGCCAGCAGCTTTGAATTATTC. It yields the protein CASSFELF.

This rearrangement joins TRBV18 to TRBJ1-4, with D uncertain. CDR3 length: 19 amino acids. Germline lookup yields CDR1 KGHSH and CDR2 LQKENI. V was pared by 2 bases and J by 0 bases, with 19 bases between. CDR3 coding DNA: TGTGCCAGCTCACCAGCGGTCGGGGTAGGGAAAGCAACTAATGAAAAACTGTTTTTT. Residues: CASSPAVGVGKATNEKLFF. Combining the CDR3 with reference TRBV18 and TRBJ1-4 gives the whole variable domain NAGVMQNPRHLVRRRGQEARLRCSPMKGHSHVYWYRQLPEEGLKFMVYLQKENIIDESGMPKERFSAEFPKEGPSILRIQQVVRGDSAAYFCASSPAVGVGKATNEKLFFGSGTQLSVL.

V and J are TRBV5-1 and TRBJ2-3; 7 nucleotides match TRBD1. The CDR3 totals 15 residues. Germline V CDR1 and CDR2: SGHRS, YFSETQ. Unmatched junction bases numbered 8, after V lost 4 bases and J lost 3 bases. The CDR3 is CASSRGGGRTDTQYF. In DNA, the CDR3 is TGCGCCAGCAGCAGAGGGGGCGGACGTACAGATACGCAGTATTTT.

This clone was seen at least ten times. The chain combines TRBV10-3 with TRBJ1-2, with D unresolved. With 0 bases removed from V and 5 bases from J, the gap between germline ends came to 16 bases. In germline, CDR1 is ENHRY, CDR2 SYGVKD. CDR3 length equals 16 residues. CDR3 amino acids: CAISESSVVGGYGYTF. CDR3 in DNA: TGTGCCATCAGTGAGTCGAGTGTTGTGGGTGGTTATGGCTACACCTTC.

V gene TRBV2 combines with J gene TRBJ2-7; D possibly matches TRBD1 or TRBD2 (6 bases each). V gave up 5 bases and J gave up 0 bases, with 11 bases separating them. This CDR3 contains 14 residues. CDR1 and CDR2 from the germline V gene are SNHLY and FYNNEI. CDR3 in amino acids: CASSMWGASYEQYF. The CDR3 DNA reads TGTGCCAGCAGTATGTGGGGGGCCTCCTACGAGCAGTACTTC.

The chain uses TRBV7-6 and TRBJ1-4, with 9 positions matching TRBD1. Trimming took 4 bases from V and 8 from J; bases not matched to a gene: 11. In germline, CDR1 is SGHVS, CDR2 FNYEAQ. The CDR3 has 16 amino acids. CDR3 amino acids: CASSYEPGQGGEKLFF. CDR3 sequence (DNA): TGTGCCAGCAGCTATGAACCGGGACAGGGAGGGGAAAAACTGTTTTTT.

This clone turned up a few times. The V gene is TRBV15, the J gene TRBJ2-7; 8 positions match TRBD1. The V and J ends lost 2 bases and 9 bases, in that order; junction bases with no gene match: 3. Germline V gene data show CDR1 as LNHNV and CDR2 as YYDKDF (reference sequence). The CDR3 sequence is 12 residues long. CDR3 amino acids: CATSRSTGGQYF. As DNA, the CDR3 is TGTGCCACCAGCAGAAGTACAGGGGGGCAGTACTTC. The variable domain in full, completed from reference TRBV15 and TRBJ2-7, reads DAMVIQNPRYQVTQFGKPVTLSCSQTLNHNVMYWYQQKSSQAPKLLFHYYDKDFNNEADTPDNFQSRRPNTSFCFLDIRSPGLGDTAMYLCATSRSTGGQYFGPGTRLTVT.

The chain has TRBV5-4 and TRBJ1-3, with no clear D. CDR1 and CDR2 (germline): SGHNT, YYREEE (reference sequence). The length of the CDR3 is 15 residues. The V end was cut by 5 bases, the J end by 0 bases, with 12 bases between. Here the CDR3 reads CASSSGRHSGNTIYF. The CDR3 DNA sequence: TGTGCCAGCAGTTCTGGACGTCACTCTGGAAACACCATATATTTT.

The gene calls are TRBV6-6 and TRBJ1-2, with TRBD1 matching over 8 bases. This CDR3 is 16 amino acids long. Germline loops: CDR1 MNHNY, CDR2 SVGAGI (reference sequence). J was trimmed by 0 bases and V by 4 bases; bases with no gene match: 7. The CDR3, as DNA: TGTGCCAGCAGTTTCTATCGGACAGGGACTAACTATGGCTACACCTTC. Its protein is CASSFYRTGTNYGYTF.

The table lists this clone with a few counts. The CDR3: CASSVGRGENTEAFF. CDR3 DNA sequence: TGTGCCAGCAGCGTAGGAAGAGGCGAGAACACTGAAGCTTTCTTT. This chain uses TRBV9 with TRBJ1-1; no firm D call. Germline CDR1 and CDR2: SGDLS and YYNGEE. This CDR3 is built from 15 residues. The V end was cut by 0 bases, the J end by 1 base, with 10 bases between.

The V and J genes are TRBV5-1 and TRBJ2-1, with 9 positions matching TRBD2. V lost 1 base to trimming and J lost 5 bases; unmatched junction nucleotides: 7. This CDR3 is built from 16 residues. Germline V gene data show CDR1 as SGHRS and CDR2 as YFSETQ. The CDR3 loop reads CASSLIAGVVNNEQFF. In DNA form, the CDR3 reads TGCGCCAGCAGCTTGATAGCGGGAGTAGTGAACAATGAGCAGTTCTTC.

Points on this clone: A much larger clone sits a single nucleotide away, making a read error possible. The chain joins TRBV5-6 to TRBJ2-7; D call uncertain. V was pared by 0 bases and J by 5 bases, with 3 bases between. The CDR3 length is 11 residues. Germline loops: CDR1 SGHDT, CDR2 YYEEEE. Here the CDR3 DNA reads TGTGCCAGCAGCTTGGCGGACGAGCAGTACTTC. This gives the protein CASSLADEQYF. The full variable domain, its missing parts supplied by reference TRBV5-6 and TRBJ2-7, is DAGVTQSPTHLIKTRGQQVTLRCSPKSGHDTVSWYQQALGQGPQFIFQYYEEEERQRGNFPDRFSGHQFPNYSSELNVNALLLGDSALYLCASSLADEQYFGPGTRLTVT.

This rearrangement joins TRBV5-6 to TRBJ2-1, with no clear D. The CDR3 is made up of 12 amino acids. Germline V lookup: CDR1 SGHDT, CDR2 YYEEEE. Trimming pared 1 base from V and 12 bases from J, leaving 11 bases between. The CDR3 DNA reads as TGTGCCAGCAGCTTGTTTGCGGCAGTGCAGTTCTTC. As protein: CASSLFAAVQFF. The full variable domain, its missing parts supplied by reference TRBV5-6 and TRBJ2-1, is DAGVTQSPTHLIKTRGQQVTLRCSPKSGHDTVSWYQQALGQGPQFIFQYYEEEERQRGNFPDRFSGHQFPNYSSELNVNALLLGDSALYLCASSLFAAVQFFGPGTRLTVL.

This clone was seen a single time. The CDR3 here is CASRRDTGTDTQYF. The CDR3 coding sequence is TGTGCCAGCAGGAGAGATACGGGCACAGATACGCAGTATTTT. The chain employs TRBV28 and TRBJ2-3; no definite D call. The length of the CDR3 is 14 residues. Germline CDR1 and CDR2: MDHEN and SYDVKM. V was clipped by 6 bases and J by 1 base, with 11 bases between them.

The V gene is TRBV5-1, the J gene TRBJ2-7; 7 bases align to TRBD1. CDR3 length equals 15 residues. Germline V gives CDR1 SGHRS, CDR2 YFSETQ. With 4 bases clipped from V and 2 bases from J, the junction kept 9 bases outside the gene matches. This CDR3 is CASSTQTGPTYEQYF. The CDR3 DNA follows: TGCGCCAGCAGCACTCAGACAGGGCCTACCTACGAGCAGTACTTC.

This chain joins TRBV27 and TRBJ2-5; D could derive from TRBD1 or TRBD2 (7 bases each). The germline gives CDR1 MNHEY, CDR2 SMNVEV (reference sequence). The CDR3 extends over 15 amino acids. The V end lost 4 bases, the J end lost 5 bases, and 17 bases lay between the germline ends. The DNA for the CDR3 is TGTGCCAGCAGTTCGCACGCCAGGGGGGGGGAGACCCAGTACTTC. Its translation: CASSSHARGGETQYF.

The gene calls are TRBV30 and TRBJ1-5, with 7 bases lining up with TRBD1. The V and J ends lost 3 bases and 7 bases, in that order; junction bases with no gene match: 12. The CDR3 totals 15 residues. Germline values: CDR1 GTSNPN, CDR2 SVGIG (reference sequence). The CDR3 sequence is CAWRGADRERQPQHF. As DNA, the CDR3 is TGTGCCTGGAGGGGGGCCGACAGGGAGCGACAGCCCCAGCATTTT.

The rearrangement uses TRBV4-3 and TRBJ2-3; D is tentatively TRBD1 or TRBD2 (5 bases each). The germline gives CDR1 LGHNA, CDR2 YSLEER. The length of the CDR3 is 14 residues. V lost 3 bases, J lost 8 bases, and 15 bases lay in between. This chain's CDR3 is CASSHADRDATQYF. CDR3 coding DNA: TGCGCCAGCAGCCACGCAGACCGGGACGCTACGCAGTATTTT.

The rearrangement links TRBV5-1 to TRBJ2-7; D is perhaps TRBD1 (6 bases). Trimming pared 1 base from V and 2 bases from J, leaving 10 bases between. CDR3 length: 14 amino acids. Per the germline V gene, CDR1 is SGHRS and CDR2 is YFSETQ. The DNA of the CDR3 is TGCGCCAGCAGCTTGATCGGACAGCCCTACGAGCAGTACTTC. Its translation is CASSLIGQPYEQYF.